Listed below are T cell receptor beta chains from one sample, sequenced in a study of blood T cell repertoires in COVID-19. Some clones are missing from TCRdb's copy, which holds only in-frame ones; the method was immunoSEQ multiplex PCR. The sample yields roughly 280,000 clones, 75% to 90% seen once. Sequences were obtained from peripheral blood. These receptors came from a man aged 50 to 60 with acute or convalescent COVID-19. The CDR3 runs from the conserved cysteine through the conserved F or W.

len,j_gene,v_gene,CDR3aa
17,TRBJ2-3,TRBV7-6,CASSLRLQAGLTDTQYF
13,TRBJ1-5,TRBV7-9,CASSRTDLQPQHF
11,TRBJ2-7,TRBV20-1,CSAREATGPFF
13,TRBJ1-5,TRBV19,CASSTGVGQPQHF
12,TRBJ2-2,TRBV12-3/TRBV12-4,CASSLSAGELFF
14,TRBJ2-1,TRBV6-5,CASSYSGKGNEQFF
13,TRBJ1-1,TRBV13,CASSSTGRTEAFF
12,TRBJ2-7,TRBV6-5,CATQGSAYEQYF
18,TRBJ1-6,TRBV4-1,CASSQELFGGLYNSPLHF
12,TRBJ2-1,TRBV2,CASTLAGHEQFF
14,TRBJ2-7,TRBV4-1,CASSHRTGTYEQYF
13,TRBJ2-1,TRBV3-1/TRBV3-2,CASSQAGGFEQFF
17,TRBJ1-3,TRBV11-2,CASSPRQGWKSGNTIYF
16,TRBJ2-1,TRBV3-1/TRBV3-2,CASSPFGTGVYNEQFF
13,TRBJ1-5,TRBV29-1,CSVGQGNNQPQHF
14,TRBJ2-2,TRBV2,CASSEAGHAGELFF
14,TRBJ2-5,TRBV6-5,CASSPLAGGETQYF
19,TRBJ2-7,TRBV14,CASSQEGTEPILSSYEQYF
14,TRBJ1-3,TRBV6-5,CASRPGTAGNTIYF